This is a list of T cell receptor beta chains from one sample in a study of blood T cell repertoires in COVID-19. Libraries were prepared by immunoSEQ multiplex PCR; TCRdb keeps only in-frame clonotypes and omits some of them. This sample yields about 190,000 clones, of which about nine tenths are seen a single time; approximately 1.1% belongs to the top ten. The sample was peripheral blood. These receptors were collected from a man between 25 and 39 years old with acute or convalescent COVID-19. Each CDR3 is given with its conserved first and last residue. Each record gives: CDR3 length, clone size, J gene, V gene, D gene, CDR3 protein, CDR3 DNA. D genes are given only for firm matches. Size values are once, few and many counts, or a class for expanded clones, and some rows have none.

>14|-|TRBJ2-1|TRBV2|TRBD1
CASTRGLSYNEQFF
TGTGCCAGCACCAGGGGGCTCTCCTACAATGAGCAGTTCTTC
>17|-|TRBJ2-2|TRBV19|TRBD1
CATRQDRDRGNTGELFF
TGTGCCACACGTCAGGACCGGGACAGGGGAAACACCGGGGAGCTGTTTTTT
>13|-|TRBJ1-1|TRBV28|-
CASTPTGGTEAFF
TGTGCCAGCACCCCGACCGGGGGCACTGAAGCTTTCTTT
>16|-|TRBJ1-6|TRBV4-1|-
CASSQYPTGYSSPLHF
TGCGCCAGCAGCCAATATCCTACAGGGTACTCTTCACCCCTCCACTTT
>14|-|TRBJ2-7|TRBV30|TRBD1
CAWSPGQGTYEQYF
TGTGCCTGGAGCCCGGGACAGGGTACCTACGAGCAGTACTTC
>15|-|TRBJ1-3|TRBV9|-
CASSPGGNSGNTIYF
TGTGCCAGCAGCCCCGGAGGTAACTCTGGAAACACCATATATTTT
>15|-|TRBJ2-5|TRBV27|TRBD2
CASSIAGGQLETQYF
TGTGCCAGCAGTATAGCGGGGGGCCAATTGGAGACCCAGTACTTC
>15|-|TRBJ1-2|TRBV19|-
CASSSRTVTNYGYTF
TGTGCCAGTAGTTCTCGGACAGTGACTAACTATGGCTACACCTTC
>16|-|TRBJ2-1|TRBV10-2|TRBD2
CASSESGTSGRTEQFF
TGCGCCAGCAGTGAGTCCGGGACTAGCGGGAGGACGGAGCAGTTCTTC
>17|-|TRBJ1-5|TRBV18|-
CASSRSQGGTTYQPQHF
TGTGCCAGCTCAAGGTCCCAGGGAGGGACTACTTATCAGCCCCAGCATTTT
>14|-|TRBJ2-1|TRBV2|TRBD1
CARASRQGSNEQFF
TGTGCCAGGGCATCGAGACAGGGGTCTAATGAGCAGTTCTTC
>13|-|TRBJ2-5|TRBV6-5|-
CASSSTVMETQYF
TGTGCCAGCAGTTCGACAGTGATGGAGACCCAGTACTTC
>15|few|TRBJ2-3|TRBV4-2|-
CASSQGSGGTDTQYF
TGTGCCAGCAGCCAAGGGTCGGGGGGCACAGATACGCAGTATTTT
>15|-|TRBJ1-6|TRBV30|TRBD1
CACSLRGPGNSPLHF
TGTGCCTGTTCCCTTAGGGGGCCGGGGAATTCACCCCTCCACTTT
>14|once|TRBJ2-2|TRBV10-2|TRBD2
CASRLTSSAGELFF
TGCGCCAGCAGGCTGACTAGCTCCGCCGGGGAGCTGTTTTTT
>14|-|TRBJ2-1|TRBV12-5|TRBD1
CASGFPGGYNEQFF
TGTGCTAGTGGTTTTCCAGGGGGCTACAATGAGCAGTTCTTC
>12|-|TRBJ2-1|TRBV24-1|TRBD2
CATSDFGTRHFF
TGTGCCACCAGTGATTTCGGGACTAGACATTTCTTC
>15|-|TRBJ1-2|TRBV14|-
CASSPFTGRVSGYTF
TGTGCCAGCAGCCCCTTTACAGGCAGGGTTTCTGGCTACACCTTC
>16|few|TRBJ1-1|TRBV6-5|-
CASSSSGAGENTEAFF
TGTGCCAGCAGTTCCTCGGGGGCGGGGGAAAACACTGAAGCTTTCTTT
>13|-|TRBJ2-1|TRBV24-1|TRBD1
CAVGTVGYNEQFF
TGTGCCGTGGGGACAGTAGGATACAATGAGCAGTTCTTC